The 12 T cell receptor beta chains given below trace back to one sample, sequenced in a study of T cell responses to AZD1222 COVID-19 vaccine. Here immunoSEQ multiplex PCR was the method, and the copy in TCRdb shows in-frame clones only, minus some. The sample records over 75,000 clones, 75% to 90% being singletons. The source was peripheral blood, collected 28 days after the second AZD1222 dose. The receptor source for this set is an adult who received the AZD1222 COVID-19 vaccine.

This clone was seen a single time. This chain's CDR3 is CASSLSPTGGNYGYTF. CDR3 DNA sequence: TGTGCCAGCAGCTTAAGCCCGACAGGCGGTAACTATGGCTACACCTTC. V gene TRBV7-2 combines with J gene TRBJ1-2, with D possibly TRBD1 on 6 matching bases. The length of the CDR3 is 16 residues. Trimming left V 2 bases short and J 1 base short, with 14 bases between. Germline CDR1 and CDR2: SGHTA and FQGNSA. Complete variable domain (other parts from reference TRBV7-2 and TRBJ1-2): GAGVSQSPSNKVTEKGKDVELRCDPISGHTALYWYRQSLGQGLEFLIYFQGNSAPDKSGLPSDRFSAERTGGSVSTLTIQRTQQEDSAVYLCASSLSPTGGNYGYTFGSGTRLTVV.

The chain joins TRBV5-1 to TRBJ1-1, with D maybe TRBD1 (6 bases). The CDR3 is 15 amino acids. CDR1 is SGHRS and CDR2 is YFSETQ in the germline V gene. V was shortened by 4 bases and J by 4 bases, with 17 bases between the two germline ends. CDR3 sequence reads: CASSIQGAGGTEAFF. As DNA, the CDR3 is TGCGCCAGCAGCATACAGGGTGCGGGGGGCACTGAAGCTTTCTTT.

The chain has TRBV21-1 and TRBJ2-1; the table names TRBD2, a call not compared with the DNA. TRBV21-1 is described as a pseudogene. The CDR3 loop spans 21 amino acids. CDR3 nucleotides: TGTGCCAGCAGCAAAAGTCCTCCGGGTTTGCTAGCGGGAGGCGGGCGCAATGAGCAGTTCTTC. Translating it yields CASSKSPPGLLAGGGRNEQFF.

V usage is TRBV2 and J usage is TRBJ1-6; 9 nucleotides match TRBD1. The CDR3 sequence is 19 residues long. Germline V CDR1 and CDR2: SNHLY, FYNNEI. J lost 0 bases, V lost 5 bases, and 11 bases had no gene match. The CDR3 spells CASSTDRGRDSSYNSPLHF. CDR3 DNA sequence: TGTGCCAGCAGTACGGACAGGGGACGGGATAGCTCCTATAATTCACCCCTCCACTTT.

V and J are TRBV2 and TRBJ1-6; TRBD1 is a possible D gene (5 bases). Germline values: CDR1 SNHLY, CDR2 FYNNEI. CDR3 size: 14 residues. Trimming took off 6 bases at V and 6 bases at J, with 12 bases between the two ends. The chain's CDR3 is CASSYDSVNSPLHF. CDR3 nucleotide sequence: TGTGCCAGCAGCTACGACAGCGTTAATTCACCCCTCCACTTT.

The chain uses TRBV19 and TRBJ1-5; tentatively, D is TRBD1 (6 bases). This CDR3 comprises 12 residues. V dropped 5 bases and J dropped 6 bases, with 8 bases sitting between them. Germline V gene data show CDR1 as LNHDA and CDR2 as SQIVND (reference sequence). Here the CDR3 DNA reads TGTGCCAGTAGTGGGGGGCGTCAGCCCCAGCATTTT. Translated, it gives CASSGGRQPQHF.

V gene TRBV5-4 combines with J gene TRBJ1-2; TRBD1 is a possible D gene (5 bases). Germline V gives CDR1 SGHNT, CDR2 YYREEE (reference sequence). The germline V and J ends were trimmed by 0 bases and 8 bases, with 11 bases remaining between them. The CDR3 is 13 amino acids. DNA for the CDR3: TGTGCCAGCAGCTTGGTACGGGGCGAAGGCTACACCTTC. Protein product: CASSLVRGEGYTF.

This clone was seen just once. This chain joins TRBV6-5 and TRBJ1-5; the match to TRBD1 covers 10 bases. Looked up from germline, CDR1 is MNHEY and CDR2 is SVGAGI. The CDR3 is 15 residues long. V shed 6 bases and J 5 bases; nucleotides not matched to a gene: 7. The DNA of the CDR3 is TGTGCCAGCAGACGGACAGGGGGGAGCGATCAGCCCCAGCATTTT. It translates to CASRRTGGSDQPQHF.

This chain links TRBV19 with TRBJ1-5, with D uncertain. The CDR3 contains 16 residues. From germline, CDR1 is LNHDA and CDR2 SQIVND (reference sequence). V lost 3 bases and J 6 bases, leaving 18 bases between the germline ends. The CDR3: CASSMGPKRESQPQHF. CDR3 sequence (DNA): TGTGCCAGTAGTATGGGCCCAAAGAGGGAAAGTCAGCCCCAGCATTTT.

The J gene is TRBJ1-2, the V gene TRBV14; perhaps TRBD1 as D (5 bases). This CDR3 spans 13 amino acids. Germline values: CDR1 SGHDN, CDR2 FVKESK. Trimming stripped 3 bases from V and 8 bases from J, with 13 bases between. CDR3 DNA sequence: TGTGCCAGCAGCCATACTCATAGGGGCGGCTACACCTTC. Translation gives CASSHTHRGGYTF.

The chain carries TRBV6-5 and TRBJ2-1, with D maybe TRBD2 (6 bases). From germline, CDR1 is MNHEY and CDR2 SVGAGI. The CDR3 covers 14 residues. Trimming cost V 5 bases and J 4 bases, with 12 bases left between them. The CDR3 spells CASSRDSPYNEQFF. The CDR3 nucleotides are TGTGCCAGCAGTAGGGACTCACCATACAATGAGCAGTTCTTC.

This clone was seen a single time. The chain is built from TRBV3-1 (or the pseudogene TRBV3-2) and TRBJ2-5; 7 bases map to TRBD1. CDR3 length: 14 residues. Germline CDR1 is LGHDT and CDR2 is YNNKEL (reference sequence). Unmatched junction bases numbered 5, after V lost 2 bases and J lost 5 bases. The CDR3 reads CASSQTGVQETQYF. The CDR3 DNA is TGTGCCAGCAGCCAAACAGGGGTTCAGGAGACCCAGTACTTC.